Here is one T cell receptor (beta chain) with its context. It lacks a known antigen. No base qualities exist here, and no much larger clone lies one base off it. Sequences SQVTM (CDR1) and ANQGSEA (CDR2) are obtained from the germline V gene. Including the terminal cysteine and phenylalanine, the CDR3 comprises 14 residues. The only DNA kept is the CDR3, 42 bases in frame from the first base. Trimming at the junction amounts to 4 bases on V and 0 bases on J, and the germline ends lie 7 bases apart. This sample was taken from a study of blood T cell repertoires in COVID-19 (dated by TCRdb to about 2020). Regarding the study in general: Samples covering the acute and convalescent phases of COVID-19 were provided by collaborators in the United States, Italy and Spain. The prospective study material was composed of cDNA or gDNA derived from T cells, B-cell-depleted T cells, or PBMCs. Deeply sampled blood TCRbeta repertoires from subjects exposed to, actively infected with, or recovered from COVID-19 were included in the dataset. The repertoires were released in a freely available public database intended as a resource for research on the immune response to SARS-CoV-2. The samples were drawn from two sources: the first 160 participants of the ongoing ImmuneRACE study, and 1,000 to 1,500 subjects contributed by 6 global collaborators. Nearly every sample came with metadata listing a de-identified subject ID, COVID-19 status, age in years and sex. Where available, HLA class I and class II types were obtained from metadata supplied by the sample provider rather than from assay-based typing. The study at large found these results: The amount of clinical and demographic metadata varied by source and participant and was provided uncurated.

TCRbeta CDR3 regions were amplified from genomic DNA by means of the immunoSEQ Assay, a bias-controlled multiplex PCR. The paper's processing steps were these. Nucleated cell counts per sample were estimated from amplification of reference gene primers within the assay. Sequence reads were collapsed and filtered to measure the absolute abundance of every unique TCRbeta CDR3 rearrangement. For each sample, productive Simpson clonality was calculated as the square root of Simpson's diversity index across productive rearrangements. Sourced from immuneACCESS, this table was stored by TCRdb with only in-frame sequences that have V and J called. A share of the clones is absent; for the studies checked, an unresolved V gene accounts for under half, and the remainder has no known explanation. The V and J calls and clone size are taken from that table; D and trimming were inferred from the DNA. This sample comprises around 37,000 clones, about 85% of them detected only once. 20% of the sample goes to the ten largest clones.

Each collaborating institution followed its own protocols to collect whole blood in K2EDTA tubes. For TCRbeta analysis, collaborator samples were shipped as frozen whole blood, as isolated PBMCs, or as DNA extracted from either sample type. The chain was built from TRBV29-1 and TRBJ2-6; 5 matching bases give a weak D call of TRBD1. This clonotype was sampled from a man aged 55 to 69 with acute or convalescent COVID-19. Sequenced: peripheral blood. The nucleotides are TGCAGCGTTGTACAGGTCTCTGGGGCCAACGTCCTGACTTTC. The encoded protein is CSVVQVSGANVLTF. Reference TRBV29-1 and TRBJ2-6 proteins supply the regions before and after the CDR3; the full variable domain is: SAVISQKPSRDICQRGTSLTIQCQVDSQVTMMFWYRQQPGQSLTLIATANQGSEATYESGFVIDKFPISRPNLTFSTLTVSNMSPEDSSIYLCSVVQVSGANVLTFGAGSRLTVL.